What follows describes a single T cell receptor (beta chain). The antigen remains undetermined. The study pooled second doses at about 4 or about 12 weeks. The data derive from a study of T cell responses to AZD1222 COVID-19 vaccine. Sequenced by immunoSEQ multiplex PCR; TCRdb stores in-frame clones only, minus some. This table has about 270,000 clones, 94% appearing once. Study-wide results and caveats: Close to half of spike-specific TCRs reportedly recognize unmutated variant regions. Among AZD1222 vaccinees, only five to seven were seropositive at baseline. Donors, mostly white British, included more females; clonal diversity was possibly underestimated.

Germline CDR1 is SGHRS and CDR2 is YFSETQ. The CDR3 sequence is 16 residues long. Trimming stripped 0 bases from V and 1 base from J, with 14 bases between. This sample comprised peripheral blood, obtained 28 days after the second AZD1222 dose. The rearrangement uses TRBV5-1 and TRBJ2-7; D possibly corresponds to TRBD1 (6 bases). This clonotype was sampled from an adult who received the AZD1222 COVID-19 vaccine. The CDR3 DNA is TGCGCCAGCAGCTTGGACCGACAGGAACCGTCCTACGAGCAGTACTTC. This encodes CASSLDRQEPSYEQYF.